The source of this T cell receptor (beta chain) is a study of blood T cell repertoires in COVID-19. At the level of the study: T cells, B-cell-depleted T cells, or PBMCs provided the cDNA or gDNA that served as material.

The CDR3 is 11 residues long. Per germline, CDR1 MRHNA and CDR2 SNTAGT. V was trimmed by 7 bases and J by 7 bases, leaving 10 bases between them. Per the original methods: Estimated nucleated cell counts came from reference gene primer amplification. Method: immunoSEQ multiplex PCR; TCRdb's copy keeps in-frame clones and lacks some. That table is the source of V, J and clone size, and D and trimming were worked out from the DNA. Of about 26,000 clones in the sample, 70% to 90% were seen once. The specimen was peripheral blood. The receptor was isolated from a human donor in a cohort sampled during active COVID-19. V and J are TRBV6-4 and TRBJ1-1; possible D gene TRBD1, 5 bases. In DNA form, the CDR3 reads TGTGCCAGCAATAGGAGGGGTGAAGCTTTCTTT. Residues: CASNRRGEAFF.